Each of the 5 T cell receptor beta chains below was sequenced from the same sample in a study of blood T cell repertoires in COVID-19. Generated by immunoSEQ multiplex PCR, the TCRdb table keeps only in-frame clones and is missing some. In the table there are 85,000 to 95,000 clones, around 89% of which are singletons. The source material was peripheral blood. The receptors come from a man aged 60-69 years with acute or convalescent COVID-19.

In DNA form, the CDR3 reads TGCGCCAGCAGCTCGACAGGGACCCAAGAGACCCAGTACTTC. Encoded protein: CASSSTGTQETQYF. The chain combines TRBV5-1 with TRBJ2-5; TRBD1 aligns across 7 bases. The germline gives CDR1 SGHRS, CDR2 YFSETQ. The CDR3 runs 14 residues. V lost 3 bases to trimming and J lost 1 base; unmatched junction nucleotides: 3.

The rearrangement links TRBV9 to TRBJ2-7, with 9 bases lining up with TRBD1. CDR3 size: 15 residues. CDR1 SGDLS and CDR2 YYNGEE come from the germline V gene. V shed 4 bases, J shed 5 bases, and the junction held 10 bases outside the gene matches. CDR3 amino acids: CASSIGGTGRDEQYF. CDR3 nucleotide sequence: TGTGCCAGCAGCATCGGAGGGACAGGGCGGGACGAGCAGTACTTC.

CDR3 region: CAWSAGTGDYEQYF. CDR3 nucleotides: TGTGCCTGGAGTGCCGGGACAGGGGACTACGAGCAGTACTTC. This sequence joins TRBV30 and TRBJ2-7; 10 bases line up with TRBD1. Looked up from germline, CDR1 is GTSNPN and CDR2 is SVGIG (reference sequence). The CDR3 is made up of 14 amino acids. V dropped 1 base and J dropped 3; count of bases not matched to a gene: 3.

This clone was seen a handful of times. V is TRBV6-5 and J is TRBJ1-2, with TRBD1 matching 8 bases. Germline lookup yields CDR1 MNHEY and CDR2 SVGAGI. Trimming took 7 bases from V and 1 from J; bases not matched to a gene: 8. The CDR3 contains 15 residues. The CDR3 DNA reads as TGTGCCAGCACCCAAGGACAGGGAAATAACTATGGCTACACCTTC. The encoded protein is CASTQGQGNNYGYTF.

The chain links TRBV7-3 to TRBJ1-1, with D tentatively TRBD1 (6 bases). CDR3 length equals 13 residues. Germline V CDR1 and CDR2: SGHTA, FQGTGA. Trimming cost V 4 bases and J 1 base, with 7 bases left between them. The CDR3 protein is CASSSDRNTEAFF. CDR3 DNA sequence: TGTGCCAGCAGCTCGGACAGGAACACTGAAGCTTTCTTT.